Following are 6 T cell receptor beta chains from one sample sequenced in a study of identical twins. TCRdb fed the 5' RACE reads into MiXCR, producing one record per CDR3 protein. Of fewer than 500,000 distinct CDR3 sequences in the sample, roughly an eighth were seen once. The same specimen was also included in a second study, on yellow fever vaccine responses in identical twins.

The sample consisted of CD4+ T cells sorted from blood. The receptor set was obtained from a young woman in good health.

The rearrangement joins TRBV3-1 to TRBJ2-3, with 9 positions matching TRBD1. The CDR3 totals 16 residues. V lost 4 bases to trimming and J lost 2 bases; unmatched junction nucleotides: 7. CDR1 is LGHDT, CDR2 YNNKEL, per germline (reference sequence). The CDR3 region has the DNA TGTGCCAGCAGCCCGCGGACAGGGGTTAACACAGATACGCAGTATTTT. Translation: CASSPRTGVNTDTQYF.

The V gene is TRBV3-1, the J gene TRBJ2-7; 12 bases match TRBD2. Germline lookup yields CDR1 LGHDT and CDR2 YNNKEL (reference sequence). This CDR3 is 16 amino acids long. The ends lost 1 base at V and 3 bases at J; junction bases unmatched: 4. CDR3 sequence (DNA): TGTGCCAGCAGCCAAGCCGGACTAGCGGGACGCTACGAGCAGTACTTC. It translates to CASSQAGLAGRYEQYF.

This rearrangement joins TRBV20-1 to TRBJ2-5; a possible D gene is TRBD2 (5 bases). Germline V gives CDR1 DFQATT, CDR2 SNEGSKA (reference sequence). The V and J ends lost 0 bases and 10 bases respectively, with 15 bases between them. The CDR3 consists of 13 residues. The CDR3 is CSARDHGMGSQYF. The DNA for the CDR3 is TGCAGTGCTAGAGATCATGGGATGGGGAGCCAGTACTTC.

This clonotype was observed a few times. The chain couples TRBV3-1 to TRBJ2-3; D call uncertain. Germline values: CDR1 LGHDT, CDR2 YNNKEL (reference sequence). The germline V and J ends were trimmed by 0 bases and 2 bases, with 6 bases remaining between them. The CDR3 sequence is 14 residues long. CDR3 sequence (DNA): TGTGCCAGCAGCCAAGATTCCGCCACAGATACGCAGTATTTT. Amino acids: CASSQDSATDTQYF.

This clonotype was detected ten times or more. The chain recombines TRBV5-4 with TRBJ2-3; D is perhaps TRBD1 (5 bases). Germline V gene data show CDR1 as SGHNT and CDR2 as YYREEE (reference sequence). There are 13 residues in the CDR3. Trimming shortened V by 3 bases and J by 3 bases, and 8 bases separated the two germline ends. CDR3 DNA sequence: TGTGCCAGCAGCTCCAGGGTAACAGATACGCAGTATTTT. Its protein product is CASSSRVTDTQYF.

This clonotype has only a few counts. V is TRBV27 and J is TRBJ2-6; 11 nucleotides match TRBD1. Trimming removed 3 bases from V and 0 bases from J; junction bases left unmatched: 4. CDR3 length equals 18 residues. CDR1 is MNHEY, CDR2 SMNVEV, per germline (reference sequence). Here the CDR3 reads CASSFWTGGFSGANVLTF. CDR3 coding DNA: TGTGCCAGCAGTTTTTGGACAGGGGGCTTCTCTGGGGCCAACGTCCTGACTTTC.